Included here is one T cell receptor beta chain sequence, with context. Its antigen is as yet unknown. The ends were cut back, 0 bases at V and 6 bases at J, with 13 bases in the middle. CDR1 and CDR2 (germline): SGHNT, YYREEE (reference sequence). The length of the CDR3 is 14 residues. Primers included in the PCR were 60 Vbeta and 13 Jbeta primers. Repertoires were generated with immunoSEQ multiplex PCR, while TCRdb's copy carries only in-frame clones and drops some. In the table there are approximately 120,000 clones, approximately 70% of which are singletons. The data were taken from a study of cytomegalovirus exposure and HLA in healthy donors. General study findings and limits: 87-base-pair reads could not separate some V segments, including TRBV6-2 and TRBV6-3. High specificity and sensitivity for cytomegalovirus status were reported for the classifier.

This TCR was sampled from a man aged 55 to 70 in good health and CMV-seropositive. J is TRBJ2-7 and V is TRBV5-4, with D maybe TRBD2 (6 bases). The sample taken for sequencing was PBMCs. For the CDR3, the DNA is TGTGCCAGCAGCTTGGAAGGGGAGGAAGTCGAGCAGTACTTC. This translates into CASSLEGEEVEQYF.